These 19 T cell receptor beta chains were sequenced from one sample in a study of beta chain features in type 1 diabetes (dated by TCRdb to the late 2010s). Library preparation was by the immunoSEQ multiplex PCR assay. All of the isolated RNA was reverse transcribed with the High Capacity cDNA Reverse Transcription Kit, so expressed TCRB transcripts were sequenced. TCRdb retrieved this table from immuneACCESS and kept in-frame rearrangements only. Not all clones are present; in checked studies, unresolved V genes account for under half, and no reason is known for the remainder. This sample is represented by 680,000 or so clones; around 15% of them were singletons. The ten largest clones add up to 0.093% of the sample. The source material was naive CD4+ T cells from blood. Taken with the paper, the label for cell subset or site translates to: true naive CD4+ T cells. The receptors originated from a young man in good health.

This clone was seen a handful of times. The CDR3 here is CASSFASGRVVDTQYF. CDR3 sequence (DNA): TGTGCCAGCAGCTTCGCTAGCGGGAGGGTGGTGGATACGCAGTATTTT. This chain uses TRBV7-3 with TRBJ2-3; 12 bases line up with TRBD2. Germline V lookup: CDR1 SGHTA, CDR2 FQGTGA. The CDR3 runs 16 residues. V gave up 3 bases and J gave up 6 bases; unmatched junction bases: 7.

The V and J genes are TRBV6-1 and TRBJ2-4, with D unclear. The CDR3 is 11 residues long. Germline V gene sequence: CDR1 MNHNS, CDR2 SASEGT. V gave up 6 bases and J gave up 4 bases, with 4 bases separating them. The DNA of the CDR3 is TGTGCCAGCAGGGAAAAAAACATTCAGTACTTC. Translation gives CASREKNIQYF.

The gene calls are TRBV25-1 and TRBJ1-5, with D unclear. Between the trimmed V and J ends, which lost 4 bases and 4 bases, there was a span of 5 bases. Germline lookup yields CDR1 MGHDK and CDR2 SYGVNS. The CDR3 loop spans 12 amino acids. CDR3 coding DNA: TGTGCCAGCAGTGCCCAAAATCAGCCCCAGCATTTT. It codes for CASSAQNQPQHF.

The J gene is TRBJ1-5, the V gene TRBV28; 7 bases agree with TRBD1. The germline V gene has CDR1 MDHEN and CDR2 SYDVKM. The J segment lost 5 bases and the V segment lost 6 bases, leaving 10 bases of the junction unmatched. This CDR3 comprises 15 residues. CDR3: CASRYPGDRHQPQHF. CDR3 nucleotide sequence: TGTGCCAGCAGGTATCCGGGGGACAGACATCAGCCCCAGCATTTT.

This rearrangement joins TRBV21-1 to TRBJ2-2. TRBV21-1 is a recognized pseudogene. This CDR3 comprises 15 residues. The CDR3 reads CASSKVGLNTGELFF. CDR3 sequence (DNA): TGTGCCAGCAGCAAAGTAGGGCTGAACACCGGGGAGCTGTTTTTT.

This clone has more than one count but fewer than ten. CDR3 sequence reads: CASSPQGDVEKLFF. CDR3 sequence (DNA): TGCGCCAGCAGCCCGCAGGGGGACGTAGAAAAACTGTTTTTT. The genes are TRBV4-1 and TRBJ1-4, with TRBD1 matching 7 bases. The CDR3 extends over 14 amino acids. In germline, CDR1 is MGHRA, CDR2 YSYEKL. Losses at the gene ends were 4 bases for V and 8 bases for J; bases not matched to a gene: 7.

V gene TRBV29-1 combines with J gene TRBJ1-2, with unresolved D. CDR1 is SQVTM, CDR2 ANQGSEA, per germline. CDR3 length: 13 amino acids. With 3 bases removed from V and 2 bases from J, the gap between germline ends came to 10 bases. The DNA of the CDR3 is TGCAGCGTTGATGGCAGGCCCAACTATGGCTACACCTTC. Its protein product is CSVDGRPNYGYTF.

This clone was picked up a small number of times. This rearrangement joins TRBV7-9 to TRBJ1-2; maybe TRBD1 (5 bases). Per the germline V gene, CDR1 is SEHNR and CDR2 is FQNEAQ (reference sequence). V dropped 5 bases and J dropped 2 bases, with 9 bases sitting between them. The CDR3 runs 13 residues. CDR3 loop: CASSQGRNYGYTF. The CDR3 coding sequence is TGTGCCAGCAGCCAGGGTCGGAACTATGGCTACACCTTC.

This chain links TRBV7-9 with TRBJ2-7; 11 nucleotides align to TRBD2. The CDR3 is 16 amino acids. Germline CDR1 reads SEHNR; CDR2 reads FQNEAQ (reference sequence). With 5 bases clipped from V and 2 bases from J, the junction kept 8 bases outside the gene matches. The CDR3 sequence is CASSSRGTSGPYEQYF. The CDR3 DNA follows: TGTGCCAGCAGCAGCAGAGGGACTAGCGGACCCTACGAGCAGTACTTC.

The chain is built from TRBV15 and TRBJ1-4; D is perhaps TRBD1 (5 bases). Germline V lookup: CDR1 LNHNV, CDR2 YYDKDF (reference sequence). This CDR3 is 17 amino acids long. V lost 2 bases to trimming and J lost 5 bases, with 18 bases between them. The CDR3 protein is CATSRNDPGRANEKLFF. CDR3 in DNA: TGTGCCACCAGCAGAAATGATCCGGGACGCGCGAATGAAAAACTGTTTTTT.

This clone has only a few counts. The chain carries TRBV7-9 and TRBJ1-1, with D perhaps TRBD1 (6 bases). The V end lost 0 bases, the J end lost 7 bases, and 15 bases lay between the germline ends. The CDR3 sequence is 15 residues long. Germline CDR1 is SEHNR and CDR2 is FQNEAQ (reference sequence). The CDR3 nucleotides are TGTGCCAGCAGCTTAGCGCCGGGGACAACCGGTGAAGCTTTCTTT. Translation: CASSLAPGTTGEAFF. The whole variable domain, remainder taken from reference TRBV7-9 and TRBJ1-1, is DTGVSQNPRHKITKRGQNVTFRCDPISEHNRLYWYRQTLGQGPEFLTYFQNEAQLEKSRLLSDRFSAERPKGSFSTLEIQRTEQGDSAMYLCASSLAPGTTGEAFFGQGTRLTVV.

The chain carries TRBV2 and TRBJ1-2; tentative D call: TRBD1 (6 bases). Germline CDR1 SNHLY, CDR2 FYNNEI. The CDR3 is 12 residues long. The V and J ends lost 7 bases and 5 bases respectively, with 11 bases between them. This CDR3 reads CASTPGAYGYTF. In DNA, the CDR3 is TGTGCCAGCACCCCAGGGGCGTATGGCTACACCTTC.

In this sample, this clone turned up a few times. The chain is built from TRBV7-9 and TRBJ2-1; 10 bases are a match to TRBD1. J gave up 4 bases and V 5 bases, and 5 bases lay outside the gene matches. In germline, CDR1 is SEHNR, CDR2 FQNEAQ (reference sequence). The CDR3 length is 15 residues. CDR3 bases: TGTGCCAGCAGCATGACAGGGGGCAAGTACAATGAGCAGTTCTTC. Protein product: CASSMTGGKYNEQFF.

This chain links TRBV25-1 with TRBJ1-1; D unresolved. Germline assignment: CDR1 MGHDK and CDR2 SYGVNS. The length of the CDR3 is 15 residues. V lost 3 bases and J 3 bases, leaving 14 bases between the germline ends. The CDR3: CASSDSATGDTEAFF. In DNA form, the CDR3 reads TGTGCCAGCAGTGACAGTGCCACCGGAGACACTGAAGCTTTCTTT.

The chain carries TRBV28 and TRBJ2-7, with 10 bases that match TRBD1. The ends lost 8 bases at V and 6 bases at J; junction bases unmatched: 10. CDR3 length: 14 amino acids. Germline V gene data show CDR1 as MDHEN and CDR2 as SYDVKM. The CDR3: CASRPRDRGTEQYF. The DNA of the CDR3 is TGTGCCAGCCGTCCCCGGGACAGGGGTACCGAGCAGTACTTC.

The CDR3 sequence is CASSYSLQGGNTEAFF. The CDR3 DNA reads as TGTGCCAGCAGTTACTCGCTCCAGGGTGGGAACACTGAAGCTTTCTTT. The gene calls are TRBV6-5 and TRBJ1-1; D may be TRBD1 (5 bases). The CDR3 is made up of 16 amino acids. With 0 bases removed from V and 1 base from J, the gap between germline ends came to 12 bases. Germline V gene lookup returns CDR1 MNHEY and CDR2 SVGAGI.

The rearrangement joins TRBV6-5 to TRBJ2-1, with D perhaps TRBD2 (7 bases). There are 13 residues in the CDR3. Germline CDR1 and CDR2: MNHEY and SVGAGI. The V end was cut by 2 bases, the J end by 10 bases, with 12 bases between. The CDR3 DNA sequence: TGTGCCAGCAGTTACGACGGGGGGCAAGAGCAGTTCTTC. The encoded protein is CASSYDGGQEQFF.

This clone has more than one count but fewer than ten. The gene calls are TRBV10-3 and TRBJ2-3; D remains ambiguous. This CDR3 contains 15 residues. Germline V gene lookup returns CDR1 ENHRY and CDR2 SYGVKD. V was trimmed by 6 bases and J by 0 bases, leaving 13 bases between them. The CDR3 is CAISSSELSTDTQYF. The CDR3 region has the DNA TGTGCCATCAGCTCCTCCGAGTTGAGCACAGATACGCAGTATTTT.

The chain uses TRBV6-4 and TRBJ1-2; D perhaps matches TRBD1 (6 bases). CDR1 and CDR2 from the germline V gene are MRHNA and SNTAGT. The V gene lost 6 bases and the J gene lost 7 bases, with 18 bases spanning the gap. This CDR3 comprises 14 residues. The CDR3 nucleotides read TGTGCCAGCAGCGAACAGGGCTTTGGTTCTGGCTACACCTTC. It codes for CASSEQGFGSGYTF.